Following are 10 T cell receptor beta chains from one sample sequenced in a study of CD8+ T cells in alopecia areata. Sequencing used cDNA as its template, made by extracting RNA and reverse transcribing it. Libraries were prepared by immunoSEQ multiplex PCR; TCRdb keeps only in-frame clonotypes and omits some of them. The data contain 140,000 to 150,000 clones, about 60% of them singletons. The material was CD4+ T cells sorted from blood, obtained at week 0. The receptors shown here come from a human donor with alopecia areata.

The chain couples TRBV27 to TRBJ2-2; 9 positions match TRBD2. The CDR3 is 20 residues long. With 3 bases clipped from V and 0 bases from J, the junction kept 14 bases outside the gene matches. CDR1 is MNHEY, CDR2 SMNVEV, per germline (reference sequence). The CDR3 DNA sequence: TGTGCCAGCAGTTTCTGGCGTCGGGTAGCGGGGGCGACGAACACCGGGGAGCTGTTTTTT. Protein sequence: CASSFWRRVAGATNTGELFF.

This clone has just a few counts. The J gene is TRBJ2-1, the V gene TRBV27; TRBD1 aligns across 9 bases. The CDR3 is 14 residues long. Germline CDR1 reads MNHEY; CDR2 reads SMNVEV (reference sequence). J lost 4 bases, V lost 5 bases, and 3 bases had no gene match. CDR3 DNA sequence: TGTGCCAGCAGTCCGGGGACAGGGTACAATGAGCAGTTCTTC. This sequence encodes CASSPGTGYNEQFF.

The V gene is TRBV18, the J gene TRBJ1-2; 7 bases agree with TRBD1. Germline V gene sequence: CDR1 KGHSH, CDR2 LQKENI. After removal of 1 base from V and 7 bases from J, the junction contained 6 bases not matched to a gene. The CDR3 covers 14 residues. The CDR3 region has the DNA TGTGCCAGCTCACCACTTGAGGGGGCGGCTGGCTACACCTTC. Translation gives CASSPLEGAAGYTF.

The table lists this clone with a count of one. The chain joins TRBV4-1 to TRBJ1-2; D uncertain. CDR1 is MGHRA, CDR2 YSYEKL, per germline. This CDR3 is built from 12 residues. With 0 bases removed from V and 7 bases from J, the gap between germline ends came to 6 bases. The CDR3 DNA sequence: TGCGCCAGCAGCCAAGATGGATTTGGCTACACCTTC. It codes for CASSQDGFGYTF.

This clone was picked up a small number of times. The V and J genes are TRBV27 and TRBJ2-5, with 7 nucleotides matching TRBD2. V lost 5 bases to trimming and J lost 5 bases; unmatched junction nucleotides: 8. CDR1 is MNHEY, CDR2 SMNVEV, per germline (reference sequence). This CDR3 has 14 residues. The CDR3 coding sequence is TGTGCCAGCAGTCGCGGGGGAAACCGGGAGACCCAGTACTTC. This translates into CASSRGGNRETQYF.

The chain joins TRBV5-1 to TRBJ2-7; possibly TRBD2 for D (5 bases). The CDR3 loop spans 14 amino acids. Germline CDR1 SGHRS, CDR2 YFSETQ. With 4 bases removed from V and 2 bases from J, the gap between germline ends came to 13 bases. DNA of the CDR3: TGCGCCAGCAGCCTGGAGGTTATCACCTACGAGCAGTACTTC. It translates to CASSLEVITYEQYF.

This clone occurred a few times. The V and J genes are TRBV29-1 and TRBJ2-5; D possibly uses TRBD1 or TRBD2 (5 bases each). The V and J ends lost 3 bases and 1 base respectively, with 6 bases between them. Germline CDR1 SQVTM, CDR2 ANQGSEA. There are 12 residues in the CDR3. The CDR3: CSVDGAQETQYF. The CDR3 DNA follows: TGCAGCGTTGACGGGGCCCAAGAGACCCAGTACTTC.

This chain uses TRBV29-1 with TRBJ2-5; 7 bases match TRBD1. The germline V gene encodes CDR1 SQVTM and CDR2 ANQGSEA. Trimming removed 5 bases from V and 4 bases from J; junction bases left unmatched: 1. There are 11 residues in the CDR3. This CDR3 is CSVNRGETQYF. The DNA for the CDR3 is TGCAGCGTTAACAGGGGAGAGACCCAGTACTTC.

The chain has TRBV20-1 and TRBJ2-7, with D possibly being TRBD1 or TRBD2 (5 bases each). The CDR3 has 11 amino acids. Deletions cut 5 bases from V and 5 bases from J, with 10 bases between. CDR1 and CDR2 (germline): DFQATT, SNEGSKA (reference sequence). The CDR3 region has the DNA TGCAGTGCTTGGGACGGCAACGAGCAGTACTTC. Amino acid sequence: CSAWDGNEQYF.

This clone was detected ten times or more. The rearrangement joins TRBV10-3 to TRBJ2-7; 8 nucleotides agree with TRBD1. Germline assignment: CDR1 ENHRY and CDR2 SYGVKD. V was pared by 8 bases and J by 3 bases, with 15 bases of the junction left unmatched. The CDR3 length is 16 residues. The chain's CDR3 is CAIGQGPFSSGYEQYF. CDR3 bases: TGTGCCATCGGACAGGGTCCTTTTAGTAGCGGCTACGAGCAGTACTTC.